Each of the 11 T cell receptor beta chains below was sequenced from the same sample in a study of blood T cell repertoires in COVID-19. The method was immunoSEQ multiplex PCR; TCRdb's version includes in-frame clones alone and lacks a portion of them. The table lists roughly 360,000 clones, roughly 88% of them singletons, with around 0.91% in the top ten. The specimen sequenced was PBMCs or T cells enriched from blood (not recorded which). The receptors here all came from a woman under 40 with acute COVID-19.

V usage is TRBV11-2 and J usage is TRBJ2-1, with D possibly matching TRBD1 (6 bases). Deletions cut 5 bases from V and 0 bases from J, with 20 bases between. The CDR3 covers 18 residues. The germline V gene encodes CDR1 SGHAT and CDR2 FQNNGV. The CDR3 coding sequence is TGTGCCAGCAGCGGCCCTAGGGGGATGCCGAGCTCCTACAATGAGCAGTTCTTC. Translation: CASSGPRGMPSSYNEQFF.

The chain is built from TRBV19 and TRBJ2-3; no clear D. Trimming took 3 bases from V and 4 from J, leaving 8 bases between them. Germline V lookup: CDR1 LNHDA, CDR2 SQIVND (reference sequence). CDR3 length: 13 amino acids. CDR3: CASSITKADTQYF. CDR3 sequence (DNA): TGTGCCAGTAGTATCACTAAGGCAGATACGCAGTATTTT.

The chain couples TRBV7-9 to TRBJ1-6; D is unclear. Per the germline V gene, CDR1 is SEHNR and CDR2 is FQNEAQ (reference sequence). Trimming left V 1 base short and J 6 bases short, with 7 bases between. The CDR3 totals 14 residues. CDR3 region: CASSLVQANSPLHF. The CDR3 DNA reads TGTGCCAGCAGCTTAGTCCAGGCTAATTCACCCCTCCACTTT. Variable domain in full (rest from reference TRBV7-9 and TRBJ1-6): DTGVSQNPRHKITKRGQNVTFRCDPISEHNRLYWYRQTLGQGPEFLTYFQNEAQLEKSRLLSDRFSAERPKGSFSTLEIQRTEQGDSAMYLCASSLVQANSPLHFGNGTRLTVT.

Only a few counts were recorded for this clone. The chain has TRBV30 and TRBJ2-1, with 7 bases identical to TRBD2. The length of the CDR3 is 14 residues. The germline gives CDR1 GTSNPN, CDR2 SVGIG (reference sequence). Trimming cost V 3 bases and J 3 bases; bases outside gene matches: 5. This CDR3 is CAWSWGGNYNEQFF. CDR3 bases: TGTGCCTGGAGCTGGGGAGGGAACTACAATGAGCAGTTCTTC.

The gene calls are TRBV7-9 and TRBJ2-1; possible D gene TRBD1, 5 bases. Germline CDR1 is SEHNR and CDR2 is FQNEAQ (reference sequence). The CDR3 contains 12 residues. Trimming removed 6 bases from V and 8 bases from J, with 11 bases in between. CDR3 bases: TGTGCCAGCAGACAGGAAGTGGATGAGCAGTTCTTC. Translating gives CASRQEVDEQFF.

This chain uses TRBV27 with TRBJ1-4; D gene ambiguous. The CDR3 has 14 amino acids. Germline V gene lookup returns CDR1 MNHEY and CDR2 SMNVEV (reference sequence). Deletions cut 5 bases from V and 4 bases from J, with 11 bases between. This CDR3 is CASSPRWSNEKLFF. DNA for the CDR3: TGTGCCAGCAGTCCACGGTGGAGTAATGAAAAACTGTTTTTT.

V is TRBV4-1 and J is TRBJ2-3; a possible D gene is TRBD2 (5 bases). The V end lost 1 base, the J end lost 2 bases, and 13 bases lay between the germline ends. Germline V CDR1 and CDR2: MGHRA, YSYEKL. CDR3 length equals 16 residues. Written as DNA, the CDR3 is TGCGCCAGCAGCCAAGTAACGGGGAGCCCCACAGATACGCAGTATTTT. Amino acid sequence: CASSQVTGSPTDTQYF.

The chain links TRBV7-2 to TRBJ2-1, with 9 bases fitting TRBD2. The germline CDR1 and CDR2 sequences are SGHTA and FQGNSA. Trimming removed 4 bases from V and 4 bases from J; junction bases left unmatched: 5. The length of the CDR3 is 15 residues. The CDR3 DNA follows: TGTGCCAGCAGCTCAAGGACTAGCGCTTACAATGAGCAGTTCTTC. Translated, it gives CASSSRTSAYNEQFF.

For the CDR3, the DNA is TGTGCCACCAGCACGGGACAGGGGTATGGCTACACCTTC. Its translation is CATSTGQGYGYTF. This chain links TRBV15 with TRBJ1-2, with 10 positions matching TRBD1. The CDR3 is made up of 13 amino acids. The V segment lost 4 bases and the J segment 5 bases; nucleotides outside the gene matches: 1. The germline V gene has CDR1 LNHNV and CDR2 YYDKDF (reference sequence).

This clone was detected once. V usage is TRBV6-5 and J usage is TRBJ2-5; 12 bases are shared with TRBD2. CDR1 and CDR2 (germline): MNHEY, SVGAGI. Unmatched junction bases numbered 13, after V lost 6 bases and J lost 14 bases. The CDR3 totals 14 residues. CDR3 loop: CASRASGGVPGSYF. In nucleotides, the CDR3 is TGTGCCAGCAGAGCTAGCGGGGGGGTACCCGGAAGTTACTTC.

CDR3 coding DNA: TGTGCCAGCAGTGAAGACGGGGGAGATACGCAGTATTTT. Translated: CASSEDGGDTQYF. The rearrangement links TRBV6-1 to TRBJ2-3; D may be TRBD2 (6 bases). CDR3 length: 13 residues. The V gene's germline CDR1 is MNHNS and CDR2 SASEGT. V lost 1 base and J 5 bases, leaving 7 bases between the germline ends.